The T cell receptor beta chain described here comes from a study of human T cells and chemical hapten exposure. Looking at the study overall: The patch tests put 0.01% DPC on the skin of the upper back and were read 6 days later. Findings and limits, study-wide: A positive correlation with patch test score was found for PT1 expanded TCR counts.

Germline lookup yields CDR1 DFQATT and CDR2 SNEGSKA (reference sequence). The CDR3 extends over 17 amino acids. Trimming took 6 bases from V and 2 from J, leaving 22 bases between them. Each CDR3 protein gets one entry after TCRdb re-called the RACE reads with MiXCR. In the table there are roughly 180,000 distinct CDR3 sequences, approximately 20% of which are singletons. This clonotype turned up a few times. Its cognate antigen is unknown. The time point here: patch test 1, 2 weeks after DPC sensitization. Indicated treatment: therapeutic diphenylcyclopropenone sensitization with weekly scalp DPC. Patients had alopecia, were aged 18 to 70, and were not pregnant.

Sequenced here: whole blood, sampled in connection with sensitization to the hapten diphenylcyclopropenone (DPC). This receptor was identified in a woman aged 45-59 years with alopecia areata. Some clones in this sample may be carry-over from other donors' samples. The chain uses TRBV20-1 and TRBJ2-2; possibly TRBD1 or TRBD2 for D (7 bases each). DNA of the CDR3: TGCAGTGCGAGACCCCAAGGGAGGGACAGCAACACCGGGGAGCTGTTTTTT. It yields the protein CSARPQGRDSNTGELFF.